One and the same sample provided the 28 T cell receptor beta chains below, sequenced in a study of human T cells and chemical hapten exposure. The time point: patch test 1, 2 weeks after DPC sensitization. Stated treatment: therapeutic diphenylcyclopropenone sensitization with weekly scalp DPC. MiXCR was run by TCRdb on the RACE reads, yielding one entry per CDR3 protein. The sample shows around 53,000 distinct CDR3 sequences, less than 9.5% of them seen only once. This sample comprised whole blood, obtained in connection with sensitization to the hapten diphenylcyclopropenone (DPC). Source of these receptors: a woman aged 50 to 60 with alopecia areata. Some clones in this sample may be carry-over from other donors' samples.

V gene TRBV28 combines with J gene TRBJ1-4; D is unclear. Looked up from germline, CDR1 is MDHEN and CDR2 is SYDVKM. The CDR3 has 14 amino acids. V lost 6 bases and J lost 6, with 14 bases in between. This chain's CDR3 is CASSSSGSDEKLFF. CDR3 nucleotide sequence: TGTGCCAGCAGCTCTTCGGGTTCGGATGAAAAACTGTTTTTT.

The chain recombines TRBV28 with TRBJ2-7; 10 bases are shared with TRBD2. The V gene end was trimmed by 4 bases and the J gene end by 4 bases; junction bases not matched to a gene: 7. The CDR3 loop spans 15 amino acids. Per germline, CDR1 MDHEN and CDR2 SYDVKM. CDR3 in DNA: TGTGCCAGCAGTTCCCCGGGACTAGCGAAATACGAGCAGTACTTC. Amino acids: CASSSPGLAKYEQYF.

At least ten counts were recorded for this clonotype. The chain links TRBV20-1 to TRBJ2-6; no clear D. The CDR3 extends over 15 amino acids. Trimming took 1 base from V and 1 from J, leaving 8 bases between them. Looked up from germline, CDR1 is DFQATT and CDR2 is SNEGSKA (reference sequence). CDR3 sequence reads: CSARVEPSGANVLTF. CDR3 coding DNA: TGCAGTGCTAGAGTTGAGCCGTCTGGGGCCAACGTCCTGACTTTC.

The table lists this clonotype with many counts. The chain links TRBV7-2 to TRBJ2-3; 9 nucleotides align to TRBD2. The CDR3 sequence is 15 residues long. V was clipped by 5 bases and J by 4 bases; unmatched bases: 7. The V gene's germline CDR1 is SGHTA and CDR2 FQGNSA. The CDR3 reads CASSPLAGRADTQYF. CDR3 in DNA: TGTGCCAGCAGCCCCCTAGCGGGGCGGGCAGATACGCAGTATTTT.

This clonotype was picked up many times. The chain is built from TRBV5-8 and TRBJ1-3; 11 positions agree with TRBD1. V lost 2 bases, J lost 1 base, and 14 bases stayed unmatched. Germline V lookup: CDR1 SGHTS, CDR2 YDEGEE. The CDR3 contains 20 residues. The CDR3 sequence: CASSFTFGTGGPDSGNTIYF. CDR3 bases: TGTGCCAGCAGCTTTACATTCGGGACAGGGGGGCCCGATTCTGGAAACACCATATATTTT.

This clonotype occurred many times. The chain recombines TRBV19 with TRBJ1-5, with 9 nucleotides matching TRBD1. The CDR3 consists of 19 residues. Losses at the gene ends were 7 bases for V and 2 bases for J; bases not matched to a gene: 18. CDR1 and CDR2 from the germline V gene are LNHDA and SQIVND (reference sequence). CDR3 residues: CASNHGGGQGRVGNQPQHF. The CDR3, as DNA: TGTGCCAGTAACCATGGAGGGGGACAGGGTAGGGTTGGCAATCAGCCCCAGCATTTT.

This clonotype was observed many times. The V call is TRBV4-1, the J call TRBJ2-3; 11 nucleotides line up with TRBD1. CDR1 is MGHRA and CDR2 is YSYEKL in the germline V gene. V dropped 0 bases and J dropped 10; count of bases not matched to a gene: 24. The CDR3 runs 21 residues. CDR3 in DNA: TGCGCCAGCAGCCAAGATAGGGACACCACGCGCGGACAGGGGGCGCGGGGGTCGCAGTATTTT. Encoded protein: CASSQDRDTTRGQGARGSQYF.

There are many counts of this clonotype. The chain has TRBV2 and TRBJ1-1, with no clear D. The CDR3 is made up of 11 amino acids. The V end was cut by 0 bases, the J end by 10 bases, with 6 bases between. The V gene's germline CDR1 is SNHLY and CDR2 FYNNEI. The CDR3 here is CASSEAALAFF. The CDR3 DNA is TGTGCCAGCAGTGAAGCGGCGTTAGCTTTCTTT.

By sample fraction, this clonotype is medium-sized (0.01 to 0.1%). The V gene is TRBV5-6, the J gene TRBJ2-3; D is perhaps TRBD1 (5 bases). Germline V gene data show CDR1 as SGHDT and CDR2 as YYEEEE. This CDR3 contains 15 residues. The ends were cut back, 2 bases at V and 5 bases at J, with 15 bases in the middle. CDR3 in DNA: TGTGCCAGCAGCTTCATCAGTTCTGACAGAGATACGCAGTATTTT. This codes for CASSFISSDRDTQYF. The full variable domain, rest sourced from reference TRBV5-6 and TRBJ2-3, is DAGVTQSPTHLIKTRGQQVTLRCSPKSGHDTVSWYQQALGQGPQFIFQYYEEEERQRGNFPDRFSGHQFPNYSSELNVNALLLGDSALYLCASSFISSDRDTQYFGPGTRLTVL.

This chain joins TRBV9 and TRBJ2-3, with unresolved D. The CDR3 extends over 15 amino acids. The germline V gene has CDR1 SGDLS and CDR2 YYNGEE. V dropped 3 bases and J dropped 0 bases, with 11 bases sitting between them. The CDR3 DNA follows: TGTGCCAGCAGCGCCCCAACCCCTAGCACAGATACGCAGTATTTT. Its translation is CASSAPTPSTDTQYF.

The rearrangement joins TRBV12-3 or TRBV12-4 to TRBJ1-4; 7 positions match TRBD1. The V segment lost 7 bases and the J segment 0 bases; nucleotides outside the gene matches: 11. This CDR3 is built from 17 residues. The CDR3 DNA follows: TGTGCCAGCACCCCAGGGGACAGACATGCAACTAATGAAAAACTGTTTTTT. As protein: CASTPGDRHATNEKLFF.

This clonotype was seen many times. The chain has TRBV20-1 and TRBJ2-7; TRBD2 matches at 7 bases. Germline V lookup: CDR1 DFQATT, CDR2 SNEGSKA (reference sequence). V lost 3 bases, J lost 0 bases, and 8 bases stayed unmatched. The CDR3 consists of 15 residues. DNA of the CDR3: TGCAGTGCTAGTGTGGCGGGAGAGGCCTCCTACGAGCAGTACTTC. This codes for CSASVAGEASYEQYF.

This clonotype has at least ten counts. CDR3 sequence reads: CASSQDPLAGRTDTQYF. DNA for the CDR3: TGCGCCAGCAGCCAAGATCCGCTAGCGGGACGCACAGATACGCAGTATTTT. This sequence joins TRBV4-3 and TRBJ2-3; 9 bases match TRBD2. CDR1 is LGHNA and CDR2 is YSLEER in the germline V gene. V lost 0 bases, J lost 1 base, and 5 bases stayed unmatched. The CDR3 contains 17 residues.

The chain carries TRBV5-1 and TRBJ2-7; D might be TRBD1 or TRBD2, each matching 5 bases. CDR1 and CDR2 from the germline V gene are SGHRS and YFSETQ. The V end lost 0 bases, the J end lost 4 bases, and 14 bases lay between the germline ends. The CDR3 has 15 residues. Here the CDR3 DNA reads TGCGCCAGCAGCTTGGGGGGGTCCCTGGAGTACGAGCAGTACTTC. Translation gives CASSLGGSLEYEQYF.

This clonotype was found a few times. The V gene is TRBV6-5, the J gene TRBJ2-1, with D perhaps matching TRBD1 or TRBD2 (5 bases each). This CDR3 has 12 amino acids. Germline V lookup: CDR1 MNHEY, CDR2 SVGAGI. The germline V and J ends were trimmed by 5 bases and 15 bases, with 17 bases remaining between them. The CDR3 DNA sequence: TGTGCCAGCAGTATCAGGGACGGCCGGGCGTTCTTC. Protein sequence: CASSIRDGRAFF.

The chain has TRBV7-2 and TRBJ2-2, with 13 bases aligning to TRBD2. V lost 5 bases to trimming and J lost 5 bases; unmatched junction nucleotides: 2. Per germline, CDR1 SGHTA and CDR2 FQGNSA. The CDR3 is 15 amino acids. DNA of the CDR3: TGTGCCAGCAGCCCACTAGCGGGAGGGACCGGGGAGCTGTTTTTT. Encoded protein: CASSPLAGGTGELFF.

The genes are TRBV28 and TRBJ2-1; the match to TRBD1 covers 9 bases. The V gene end was trimmed by 7 bases and the J gene end by 8 bases; junction bases not matched to a gene: 18. CDR1 is MDHEN, CDR2 SYDVKM, per germline. CDR3 length: 17 amino acids. In DNA, the CDR3 is TGTGCCAGCACGCCTGGCGCGAGGGACAGGGACTCGGATGAGCAGTTCTTC. Residues: CASTPGARDRDSDEQFF. The variable domain in full, completed from reference TRBV28 and TRBJ2-1, reads DVKVTQSSRYLVKRTGEKVFLECVQDMDHENMFWYRQDPGLGLRLIYFSYDVKMKEKGDIPEGYSVSREKKERFSLILESASTNQTSMYLCASTPGARDRDSDEQFFGPGTRLTVL.

This clonotype was picked up many times. The chain couples TRBV7-2 to TRBJ2-1, with D possibly TRBD1 on 6 matching bases. The germline V gene has CDR1 SGHTA and CDR2 FQGNSA. V gave up 5 bases and J gave up 3 bases, with 8 bases separating them. This CDR3 is 13 amino acids long. The CDR3 DNA reads TGTGCCAGCAGCCCACAGGGCTACAATGAGCAGTTCTTC. Protein: CASSPQGYNEQFF.

This clonotype has ten or more counts. V gene TRBV4-3 combines with J gene TRBJ2-2, with no clear D. Trimming pared 4 bases from V and 7 bases from J, leaving 4 bases between. This CDR3 region has 11 residues. From germline, CDR1 is LGHNA and CDR2 YSLEER. CDR3 in amino acids: CASSRHGELFF. The CDR3, as DNA: TGCGCCAGCAGCCGTCACGGGGAGCTGTTTTTT.

In this sample, this clonotype turned up many times. The chain joins TRBV20-1 to TRBJ1-5; 7 positions agree with TRBD1. Germline V gene lookup returns CDR1 DFQATT and CDR2 SNEGSKA (reference sequence). Losses at the gene ends were 6 bases for V and 1 base for J; bases not matched to a gene: 6. This CDR3 is built from 14 residues. CDR3 residues: CSAADRVSNQPQHF. In DNA form, the CDR3 reads TGCAGTGCCGCAGACAGGGTCAGCAATCAGCCCCAGCATTTT.

This clonotype was detected only a few times. This chain links TRBV28 with TRBJ2-5; tentative D call: TRBD2 (6 bases). Trimming stripped 6 bases from V and 5 bases from J, with 16 bases between. The CDR3 is made up of 14 amino acids. The germline V gene has CDR1 MDHEN and CDR2 SYDVKM. The CDR3 DNA follows: TGTGCCAGCAGATCGGTGGGGAGGTTCGAGACCCAGTACTTC. Residues: CASRSVGRFETQYF.

This clonotype was recorded many times. The chain carries TRBV3-1 and TRBJ2-7, with D perhaps TRBD1 or TRBD2 (5 bases each). Germline V lookup: CDR1 LGHDT, CDR2 YNNKEL (reference sequence). The CDR3 loop spans 16 amino acids. Between the trimmed V and J ends, which lost 0 bases and 6 bases, there was a span of 18 bases. CDR3 in amino acids: CASSQDRDGPRREQYF. In nucleotides, the CDR3 is TGTGCCAGCAGCCAAGATCGGGACGGGCCTCGACGCGAGCAGTACTTC.

This clonotype was detected only once. A read error may produce the germline difference seen at one junction end. This chain links TRBV5-4 with TRBJ1-2; 7 positions agree with TRBD1. The CDR3 totals 14 residues. The V gene's germline CDR1 is SGHNT and CDR2 YYREEE (reference sequence). CDR3 residues: CVSSPLQGYNGYTF. CDR3 coding DNA: TGTGTCAGCAGCCCCTTACAGGGGTACAATGGCTACACCTTC.

Many counts were recorded for this clonotype. This sequence joins TRBV3-1 and TRBJ2-7, with a weak D call TRBD1 (5 bases). Germline CDR1 and CDR2: LGHDT and YNNKEL (reference sequence). Trimming took off 1 base at V and 0 bases at J, with 10 bases between the two ends. The CDR3 extends over 15 amino acids. The CDR3 region is CASSQGQWFSYEQYF. The CDR3 DNA reads TGTGCCAGCAGCCAAGGACAGTGGTTCTCCTACGAGCAGTACTTC.

There are a few counts of this clonotype. The CDR3 here is CASSSLTSAREQFF. DNA for the CDR3: TGTGCCAGCAGTTCCCTGACTAGCGCCCGGGAGCAGTTCTTC. This chain uses TRBV7-9 with TRBJ2-1, with 8 positions matching TRBD2. The ends lost 6 bases at V and 10 bases at J; junction bases unmatched: 11. Germline V gives CDR1 SEHNR, CDR2 FQNEAQ (reference sequence). This CDR3 is built from 14 residues. Drawing the rest from reference TRBV7-9 and TRBJ2-1, the complete variable domain is DTGVSQNPRHKITKRGQNVTFRCDPISEHNRLYWYRQTLGQGPEFLTYFQNEAQLEKSRLLSDRFSAERPKGSFSTLEIQRTEQGDSAMYLCASSSLTSAREQFFGPGTRLTVL.

This clonotype was seen many times. This chain connects TRBV6-1 to TRBJ2-7, with 9 positions matching TRBD2. This CDR3 is 16 amino acids long. Germline V gives CDR1 MNHNS, CDR2 SASEGT. The V and J ends lost 1 base and 5 bases, in that order; junction bases with no gene match: 9. CDR3 in DNA: TGTGCCAGCAGTGAAGGGATAATAGCGGGAGTCAACGAGCAGTACTTC. Translated, it gives CASSEGIIAGVNEQYF.

This clonotype was observed at least ten times. The chain carries TRBV12-3 or TRBV12-4 and TRBJ2-7, with 9 bases matching TRBD1. The CDR3 has 14 residues. Trimming cost V 6 bases and J 3 bases; bases outside gene matches: 6. The CDR3, as DNA: TGTGCCAGCAGCCCAAGACAGGGGGGCTACGAGCAGTACTTC. Translation gives CASSPRQGGYEQYF.

This chain links TRBV28 with TRBJ2-7; tentatively, D is TRBD1 (5 bases). Trimming took off 8 bases at V and 6 bases at J, with 11 bases between the two ends. The CDR3 is 11 amino acids. The germline V gene has CDR1 MDHEN and CDR2 SYDVKM. In DNA, the CDR3 is TGTGCCAGCCAGACAGTATCCGAGCAGTACTTC. The encoded protein is CASQTVSEQYF.